A selection of T cell receptor beta chains follows, all from one sample in a study of T cell responses to AZD1222 COVID-19 vaccine. TCRdb's table, derived via immunoSEQ multiplex PCR, lists solely in-frame clones and lacks some. This table holds around 190,000 clones, 70% to 90% found once. The material was peripheral blood, obtained 28 days after the second AZD1222 dose. The receptors originated from an adult who received the AZD1222 COVID-19 vaccine. Both conserved end residues are part of each CDR3. The order of the fields is D gene, V gene, clone size, J gene, CDR3 DNA, CDR3 protein. D genes are given only for firm matches. Where a row states a size, it is once, few, many or the class of an expanded clone; other rows omit it.

d_gene: .
v_gene: TRBV6-5
abundance: .
j_gene: TRBJ1-2
CDR3nt: TGTGCCAGCAGTTATCGGGGGGGTAACTATGGCTACACCTTC
CDR3aa: CASSYRGGNYGYTF

d_gene: .
v_gene: TRBV3-1/TRBV3-2
abundance: .
j_gene: TRBJ1-1
CDR3nt: TGTGCCAGCAGCCAAGAGCGGGGGGATGAAGCTTTCTTT
CDR3aa: CASSQERGDEAFF

d_gene: TRBD1
v_gene: TRBV4-1
abundance: .
j_gene: TRBJ1-2
CDR3nt: TGCGCCAGCAGCCAAGATTTAACAGGGGCGGGGGTAGACTATGGCTACACCTTC
CDR3aa: CASSQDLTGAGVDYGYTF

d_gene: TRBD1
v_gene: TRBV7-6
abundance: .
j_gene: TRBJ1-1
CDR3nt: TGTGCCAGCAGCCCAGGGGGGAACACTGAAGCTTTCTTT
CDR3aa: CASSPGGNTEAFF

d_gene: .
v_gene: TRBV21-1
abundance: .
j_gene: TRBJ1-5
CDR3nt: TGTGCCAGCAGCAAAGGTCACGAACAACCCAATCAGCCCCAGCATTTT
CDR3aa: CASSKGHEQPNQPQHF

d_gene: .
v_gene: TRBV30
abundance: .
j_gene: TRBJ1-1
CDR3nt: TGTGCCTGGAGTCCGGCGAACACTGAAGCTTTCTTT
CDR3aa: CAWSPANTEAFF

d_gene: .
v_gene: TRBV7-8
abundance: once
j_gene: TRBJ2-1
CDR3nt: TGTGCCAGCAGCTTAGGGGGTCGGCAGGAGCAGTTCTTC
CDR3aa: CASSLGGRQEQFF

d_gene: .
v_gene: TRBV28
abundance: few
j_gene: TRBJ2-7
CDR3nt: TGTGCCAGCAGACCCCAATCGTTGAGCAGCTCCTACGAGCAGTACTTC
CDR3aa: CASRPQSLSSSYEQYF

d_gene: .
v_gene: TRBV19
abundance: .
j_gene: TRBJ1-2
CDR3nt: TGTGCCAGTAGTCTGAGGGGTGTCTATGGCTACACCTTC
CDR3aa: CASSLRGVYGYTF

d_gene: .
v_gene: TRBV27
abundance: .
j_gene: TRBJ1-3
CDR3nt: TGTGCCAGCAGCCTGGCGGGACACGGAGGAAACACCATATATTTT
CDR3aa: CASSLAGHGGNTIYF

d_gene: .
v_gene: TRBV2
abundance: .
j_gene: TRBJ2-5
CDR3nt: TGTGCCAGCAGTGAGAAGGGGAAGTTCAATATCGGAGAGACCCAGTACTTC
CDR3aa: CASSEKGKFNIGETQYF

d_gene: .
v_gene: TRBV15
abundance: .
j_gene: TRBJ1-1
CDR3nt: TGTGCCACCAGCAGGTGGGGCACTGAAGCTTTCTTT
CDR3aa: CATSRWGTEAFF

d_gene: .
v_gene: TRBV7-6
abundance: .
j_gene: TRBJ2-5
CDR3nt: TGTGCCAGCAGCTTACAGGGAATGGTACAAGAGACCCAGTACTTC
CDR3aa: CASSLQGMVQETQYF

d_gene: .
v_gene: TRBV5-1
abundance: .
j_gene: TRBJ1-3
CDR3nt: TGCGCCAGCAGCTTTACAGGCTCGGGTGGAAACACCATATATTTT
CDR3aa: CASSFTGSGGNTIYF

d_gene: .
v_gene: TRBV6-4
abundance: .
j_gene: TRBJ2-1
CDR3nt: TGTGCCAGCAGTAGGGACTGGCTGTACAATGAGCAGTTCTTC
CDR3aa: CASSRDWLYNEQFF

d_gene: .
v_gene: TRBV19
abundance: .
j_gene: TRBJ1-4
CDR3nt: TGTGCCAGTAGTCCCTACAGGGCAACTAATGAAAAACTGTTTTTT
CDR3aa: CASSPYRATNEKLFF

d_gene: TRBD1
v_gene: TRBV5-1
abundance: once
j_gene: TRBJ1-5
CDR3nt: TGCGCCAGCAGCTTGGAGCCCAGGGGGAATAGCAATCAGCCCCAGCATTTT
CDR3aa: CASSLEPRGNSNQPQHF

d_gene: .
v_gene: TRBV30
abundance: .
j_gene: TRBJ1-1
CDR3nt: TGTGCCTGGAGAAGGACAACAACTGAAGCTTTCTTT
CDR3aa: CAWRRTTTEAFF